This T cell receptor beta chain emerged from a study of T cell responses to AZD1222 COVID-19 vaccine. The length of the CDR3 is 12 residues. The V gene's germline CDR1 is WNHNN and CDR2 SYGVQD (reference sequence). Unmatched junction bases numbered 4, after V lost 8 bases and J lost 4 bases. Clones were sequenced by immunoSEQ multiplex PCR, and TCRdb holds only the in-frame ones, with some missing. Of some 130,000 clones in the sample, under 95% were seen once. The rearrangement uses TRBV10-1 and TRBJ1-1, with 7 bases lining up with TRBD1. The receptor was derived from an adult in good health. The specimen comprised peripheral blood, sampled on day 0 of AZD1222 vaccination. CDR3 sequence: CASSGGTTEAFF. CDR3 coding DNA: TGCGCCAGCTCAGGGGGAACCACTGAAGCTTTCTTT.